This TCR beta chain came from a study of monozygotic twins with inflammatory bowel disease. Whole-study findings and limits: Compared with healthy twins, IBD patients shared fewer clonotypes with others, especially with disease activity.

The input for each TCR library was around 3,400 ng of total RNA. Template-switch reactions added UMIs with a 6-nucleotide sample barcode. TCRdb reanalyzed the 5' RACE reads, giving one entry per CDR3 protein sequence and no DNA. Its table records fewer than 150,000 distinct CDR3 sequences. For this clonotype: What it binds is not known.

After skipping T cell sorting, the authors isolated total RNA from whole blood. The CDR3 contains 16 residues. Germline V gives CDR1 DFQATT, CDR2 SNEGSKA (reference sequence). The source is a human donor with ulcerative colitis or Crohn's disease, or a healthy co-twin of an affected twin (not recorded which). Material: blood. The rearrangement links TRBV20-1 to TRBJ1-2; TCRdb outputs TRBD1, but without DNA this stays unchecked. CDR3 residues: CSAIPRSGSTNYGYTF.